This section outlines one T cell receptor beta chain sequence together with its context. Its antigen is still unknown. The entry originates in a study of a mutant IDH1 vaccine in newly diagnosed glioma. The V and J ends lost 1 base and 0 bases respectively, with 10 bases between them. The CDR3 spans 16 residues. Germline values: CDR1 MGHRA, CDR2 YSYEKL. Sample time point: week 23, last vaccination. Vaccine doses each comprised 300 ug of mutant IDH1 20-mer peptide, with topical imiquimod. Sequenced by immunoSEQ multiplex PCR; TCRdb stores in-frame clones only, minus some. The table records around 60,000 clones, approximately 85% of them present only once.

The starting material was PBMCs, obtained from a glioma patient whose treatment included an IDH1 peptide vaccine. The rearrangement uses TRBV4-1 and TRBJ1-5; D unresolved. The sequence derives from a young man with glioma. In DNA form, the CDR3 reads TGCGCCAGCAGCCAAGTGGCAGGCGTTAGCAATCAGCCCCAGCATTTT. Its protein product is CASSQVAGVSNQPQHF.